This record looks at one T cell receptor beta chain sequence and its context. Antigen: not known. This sample was taken from a study of T cell repertoires in cytomegalovirus infection. Study overall: Public signatures in TCR beta pointed to CMV infection and matching HLA type. Whole-study results and caveats: HLA-C-restricted CMV clonotypes gave the most frequent clonotype in two of eight donors. Totalled public TCR beta family frequency picked out people who carried CMV plus the relevant HLA.

The CDR3 length is 13 residues. From germline, CDR1 is DFQATT and CDR2 SNEGSKA (reference sequence). Trimming shortened V by 2 bases and J by 8 bases, and 15 bases separated the two germline ends. A single record per CDR3 protein comes from TCRdb applying MiXCR to the reads. Of fewer than 250,000 distinct CDR3 sequences in the sample, 9% to 15% are singletons; the top ten hold 1.6%. The receptor comes from a human donor in good health (CMV status not recorded). Some clones in this sample may be carry-over from other donors' samples. The J gene is TRBJ1-2, the V gene TRBV20-1; D remains unclear. Sequenced: PBMCs. The CDR3 region is CSARTGLGKGYTF. CDR3 bases: TGCAGTGCTAGAACCGGGCTCGGAAAAGGCTACACCTTC.